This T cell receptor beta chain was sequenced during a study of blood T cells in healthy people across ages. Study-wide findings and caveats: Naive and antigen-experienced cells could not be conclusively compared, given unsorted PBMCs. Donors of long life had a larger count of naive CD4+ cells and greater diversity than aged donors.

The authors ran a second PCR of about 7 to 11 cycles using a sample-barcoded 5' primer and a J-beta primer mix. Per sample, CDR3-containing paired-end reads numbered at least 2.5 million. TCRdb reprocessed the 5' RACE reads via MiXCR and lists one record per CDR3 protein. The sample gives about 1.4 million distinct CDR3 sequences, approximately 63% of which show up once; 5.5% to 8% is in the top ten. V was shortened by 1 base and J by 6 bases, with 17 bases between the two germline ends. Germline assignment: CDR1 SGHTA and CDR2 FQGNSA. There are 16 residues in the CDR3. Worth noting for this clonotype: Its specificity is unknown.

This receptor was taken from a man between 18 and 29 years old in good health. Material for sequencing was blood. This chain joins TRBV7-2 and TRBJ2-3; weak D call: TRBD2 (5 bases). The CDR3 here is CASSLVPAAIEDTQYF. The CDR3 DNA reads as TGTGCCAGCAGCTTAGTTCCAGCGGCAATCGAGGATACGCAGTATTTT.